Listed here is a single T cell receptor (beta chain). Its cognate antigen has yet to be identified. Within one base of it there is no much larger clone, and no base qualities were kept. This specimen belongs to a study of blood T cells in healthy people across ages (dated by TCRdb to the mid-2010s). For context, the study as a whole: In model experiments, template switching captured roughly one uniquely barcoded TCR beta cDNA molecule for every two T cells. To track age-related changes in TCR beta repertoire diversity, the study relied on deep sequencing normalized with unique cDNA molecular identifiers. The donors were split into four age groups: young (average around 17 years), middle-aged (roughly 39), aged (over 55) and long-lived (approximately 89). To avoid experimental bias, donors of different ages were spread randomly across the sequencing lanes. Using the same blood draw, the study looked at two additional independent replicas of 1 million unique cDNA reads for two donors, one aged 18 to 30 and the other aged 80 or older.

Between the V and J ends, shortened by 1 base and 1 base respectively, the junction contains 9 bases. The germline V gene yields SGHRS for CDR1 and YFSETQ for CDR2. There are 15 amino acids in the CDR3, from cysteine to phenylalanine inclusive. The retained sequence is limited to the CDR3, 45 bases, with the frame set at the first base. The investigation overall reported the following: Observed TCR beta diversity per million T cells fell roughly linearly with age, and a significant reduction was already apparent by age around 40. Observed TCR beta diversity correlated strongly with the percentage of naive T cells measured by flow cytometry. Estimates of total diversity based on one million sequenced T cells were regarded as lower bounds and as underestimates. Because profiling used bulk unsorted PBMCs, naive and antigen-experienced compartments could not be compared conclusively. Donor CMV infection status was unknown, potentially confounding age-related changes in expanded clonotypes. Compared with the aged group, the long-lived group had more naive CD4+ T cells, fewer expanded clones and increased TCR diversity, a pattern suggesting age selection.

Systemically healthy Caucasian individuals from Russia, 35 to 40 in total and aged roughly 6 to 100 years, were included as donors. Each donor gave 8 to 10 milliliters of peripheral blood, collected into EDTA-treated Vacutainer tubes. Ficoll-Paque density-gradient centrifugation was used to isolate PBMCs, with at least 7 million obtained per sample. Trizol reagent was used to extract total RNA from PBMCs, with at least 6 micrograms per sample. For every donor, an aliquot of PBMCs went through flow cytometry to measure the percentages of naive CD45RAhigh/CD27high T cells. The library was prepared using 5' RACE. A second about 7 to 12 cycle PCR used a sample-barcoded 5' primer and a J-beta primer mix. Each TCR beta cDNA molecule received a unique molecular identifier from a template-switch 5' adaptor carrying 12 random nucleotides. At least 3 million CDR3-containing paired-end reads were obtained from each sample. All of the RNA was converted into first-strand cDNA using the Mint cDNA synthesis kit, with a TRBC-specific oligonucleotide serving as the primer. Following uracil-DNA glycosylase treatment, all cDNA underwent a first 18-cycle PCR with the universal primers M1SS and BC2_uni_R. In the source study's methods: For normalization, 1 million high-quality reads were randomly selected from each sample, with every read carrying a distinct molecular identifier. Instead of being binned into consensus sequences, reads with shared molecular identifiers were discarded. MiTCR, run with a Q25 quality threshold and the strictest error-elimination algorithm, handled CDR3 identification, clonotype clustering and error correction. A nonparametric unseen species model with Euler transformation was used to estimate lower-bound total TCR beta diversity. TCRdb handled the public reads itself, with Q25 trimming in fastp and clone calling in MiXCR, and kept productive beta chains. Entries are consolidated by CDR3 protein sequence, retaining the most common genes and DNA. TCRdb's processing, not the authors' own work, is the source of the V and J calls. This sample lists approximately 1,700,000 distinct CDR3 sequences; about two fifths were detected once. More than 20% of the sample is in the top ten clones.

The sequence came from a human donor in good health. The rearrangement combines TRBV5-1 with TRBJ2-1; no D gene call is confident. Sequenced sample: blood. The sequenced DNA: TGCGCCAGCAGCTTGTGGCAGAGATCCTACAATGAGCAGTTCTTC. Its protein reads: CASSLWQRSYNEQFF.